The subject of this entry is one TCR beta chain. Its target is not known. The data originate from a study of blood T cells in healthy people across ages. Study-wide points: Unknown CMV status may confound age-related changes in expanded clones.

The CDR3 is 17 residues long. In germline, CDR1 is DFQATT, CDR2 SNEGSKA (reference sequence). Trimming stripped 2 bases from V and 2 bases from J, with 21 bases between. Together with a sample-barcoded 5' primer, a J-beta primer mix was included in a second PCR lasting about 7 to 11 cycles. TCRdb used MiXCR to reprocess the 5' RACE reads, holding one entry per CDR3 protein. Of approximately 1,000,000 distinct CDR3 sequences in the sample, more than 35% were seen once. This chain links TRBV20-1 with TRBJ1-2; weak D call: TRBD1 (6 bases). The source is a woman aged 60-70 years in good health. Sequencing was performed on blood. In nucleotides, the CDR3 is TGCAGTGCTAGACCCATGGCCCGGACAGTTAGGAACTATGGCTACACCTTC. Translation: CSARPMARTVRNYGYTF.